The rows below give T cell receptor beta chains drawn from one sample of a study of T-cell memory formation after mild COVID-19. TCRdb independently ran MiXCR on the 5' RACE reads; one entry per CDR3 protein. The sample shows 400,000 or so distinct CDR3 sequences, around 21% of them seen only once. Input material: PBMCs or a T cell subset sorted from them (not recorded which). The source of these receptors is an adult woman who had mild COVID-19 (a few samples of this study predate the infection). Cell type and time point are not known. CDR3s include the opening cysteine and the closing phenylalanine or tryptophan. The D gene is left open where the match is weak. Clone size appears in some rows only: once, few, many, or a class for an expanded clone.

cdr3_nt cdr3_aa d_call v_call cdr3_length j_call clone_size
TGTGCCAGCAGCTTAGCGGGGCTTAATGAAAAACTGTTTTTT CASSLAGLNEKLFF NA TRBV7-8 14 TRBJ1-4 NA
TGTGCCATCAGTGCCCTGGTCAAGGGAGACGAAGCTTTCTTT CAISALVKGDEAFF NA TRBV10-3 14 TRBJ1-1 few
TGTGCCAGCAACGAACGGGGGGGCCGAAACATTCAGTACTTC CASNERGGRNIQYF TRBD2 TRBV12-3/TRBV12-4 14 TRBJ2-4 many
TGCGCCAGCAGCTTAGGGGTCGCAGCGGGAGGGCCAGGCAATGAGCAGTTCTTC CASSLGVAAGGPGNEQFF TRBD2 TRBV5-1 18 TRBJ2-1 few
TGTGCCATCAGTGAGTCGACCAGTGACGAGCAGTACTTC CAISESTSDEQYF NA TRBV10-3 13 TRBJ2-7 few
TGTGCCAGCAGCTTAGGAGTCCCCAGGGTGGGCGAGCAGTACTTC CASSLGVPRVGEQYF NA TRBV11-3 15 TRBJ2-7 NA
TGTGCCAGCAGTTTGACCGCGGGGGGTCGCACTGAAGCTTTCTTT CASSLTAGGRTEAFF NA TRBV27 15 TRBJ1-1 once
TGTGCCAGCAGCTTAGGCGGGGGGGCCATGTATGAGCAGTTCTTC CASSLGGGAMYEQFF TRBD2 TRBV11-3 15 TRBJ2-1 few
TGCAGCGTCGGACTAGCGGGGTACAATGAGCAGTTCTTC CSVGLAGYNEQFF TRBD2 TRBV29-1 13 TRBJ2-1 few
TGTGCCAGCACCCTATCGAGGGGTCCTGAGCGAGCTTTCTTT CASTLSRGPERAFF NA TRBV12-3/TRBV12-4 14 TRBJ1-1 NA
TGCAGTGCTAGAGATTTTAACAGGGGAAGAATCTATGGCTACACCTTC CSARDFNRGRIYGYTF TRBD1 TRBV20-1 16 TRBJ1-2 NA
TGCAGTGCCCTGACGGACGCCCTAGGGGAGCAGTACTTC CSALTDALGEQYF NA TRBV20-1 13 TRBJ2-7 NA
TGTGCCAGCAGCCCGCAGGGTCAGGGGAGCAATCAGCCCCAGCATTTT CASSPQGQGSNQPQHF NA TRBV27 16 TRBJ1-5 many
TGCAGCGGACTTAGCGGGAGTGGTGGGAATGAGCAGTTCTTC CSGLSGSGGNEQFF TRBD2 TRBV29-1 14 TRBJ2-1 many
TGCGCCAGCAGCCTCGGCAGAATTAGCAATCAGCCCCAGCATTTT CASSLGRISNQPQHF NA TRBV4-1 15 TRBJ1-5 few
TGCGCCAGCAGCCAAGAAGTAGGACAGCCCCAGCATTTT CASSQEVGQPQHF NA TRBV4-1 13 TRBJ1-5 NA
TGCAGTGCTAGGGGGGGGGACGAGCAGTACTTC CSARGGDEQYF TRBD2 TRBV20-1 11 TRBJ2-7 few
TGCAGTGCCCAGTCGCTAGCGGGGGGCACTAGCACAGATACGCAGTATTTT CSAQSLAGGTSTDTQYF TRBD2 TRBV20-1 17 TRBJ2-3 NA
TGCAGCGTTGAAGATCGGAATACGCAGTATTTT CSVEDRNTQYF NA TRBV29-1 11 TRBJ2-3 NA
TGTGCCAGCAGTGGGGACAGCCTCGCCGGGGGGTTTAATGAAAAACTGTTTTTT CASSGDSLAGGFNEKLFF TRBD1 TRBV2 18 TRBJ1-4 NA
TGCAGTGCTATTGGGCCCATGGATTCACCCCTCCACTTT CSAIGPMDSPLHF NA TRBV20-1 13 TRBJ1-6 NA
TGTGCCAGCAGTTTCGGGACGGATTTTGGCTACACCTTC CASSFGTDFGYTF NA TRBV27 13 TRBJ1-2 few
TGTGCCAGCAGTTACTCCCGGGACCCCGGGGATACGCAGTATTTT CASSYSRDPGDTQYF NA TRBV6-5 15 TRBJ2-3 NA
TGTGCCAGCAGCTTTCTGGTCGGAGGAAGCTATGGCTACACCTTC CASSFLVGGSYGYTF NA TRBV12-3/TRBV12-4 15 TRBJ1-2 few
TGTGCCAGCAGTGACCCCTACAGGCGGGCTGAAGCTTTCTTT CASSDPYRRAEAFF NA TRBV25-1 14 TRBJ1-1 few
TGTGCCAGCAGTGCCGGGACTAGCGGGTTCTCCTACGAGCAGTACTTC CASSAGTSGFSYEQYF TRBD2 TRBV12-3/TRBV12-4 16 TRBJ2-7 few
TGTGCCAGCAGCTTGCTTGCGGGAGGCCACCTGAATACGCAGTATTTT CASSLLAGGHLNTQYF TRBD2 TRBV7-2 16 TRBJ2-3 few
TGTGCCAGCAGCGCCCTCAGGGAAGTGAACACTGAAGCTTTCTTT CASSALREVNTEAFF NA TRBV9 15 TRBJ1-1 NA
TGTGCCAGCAGTCAGGGGGCGCGTACTGAAGCTTTCTTT CASSQGARTEAFF TRBD1 TRBV12-3/TRBV12-4 13 TRBJ1-1 NA
TGTGCCAGCAGCTTAACCCCGGGGGGGACTAGCGGGCATCATGAGCAGTTCTTC CASSLTPGGTSGHHEQFF TRBD2 TRBV9 18 TRBJ2-1 NA
TGTGCCAGCAGCTTGACGGGACAGGGCTTGATCGGCTACACCTTC CASSLTGQGLIGYTF TRBD1 TRBV7-6 15 TRBJ1-2 NA
TGTGCCAGCTCACCCTATATCAAGAACACTGAAGCTTTCTTT CASSPYIKNTEAFF NA TRBV18 14 TRBJ1-1 few
TGTGCCAGCTCACCGAGAACCGGGGGCCTCTCTGGAAACACCATATATTTT CASSPRTGGLSGNTIYF NA TRBV18 17 TRBJ1-3 few
TGTGCCAGCAGCCTCTACAGGGGGGAGGGCTACACCTTC CASSLYRGEGYTF TRBD1 TRBV14 13 TRBJ1-2 NA
TGTGCCAGCAGTTCCCTCGGGGGTAGCACAGATACGCAGTATTTT CASSSLGGSTDTQYF NA TRBV27 15 TRBJ2-3 few
TGTGCCAGCAGCCCCACATGGCTAGCGGGAGGGCCTAGTACCTACGAGCAGTACTTC CASSPTWLAGGPSTYEQYF TRBD2 TRBV5-6 19 TRBJ2-7 NA
TGTGCCTGGAGTGCCGGGGGGGGTAGGGCACCCCTCCACTTT CAWSAGGGRAPLHF NA TRBV30 14 TRBJ1-6 NA
TGTGCCAGTAAAGGTGGTTTGGCCCAGCCCCAGCATTTT CASKGGLAQPQHF NA TRBV19 13 TRBJ1-5 few
TGTGCCAGCAGCTTGGCGGATAGCTCCTACAATGAGCAGTTCTTC CASSLADSSYNEQFF NA TRBV5-5 15 TRBJ2-1 NA
TGTGCCAGCAGCTTAACGAACCAGGATGGCTACACCTTC CASSLTNQDGYTF NA TRBV7-3 13 TRBJ1-2 NA
TGTGCCAGCAACACGGGAAACCGGAGCACTGAAGCTTTCTTT CASNTGNRSTEAFF NA TRBV6-4 14 TRBJ1-1 NA
TGCGCCAGCAGCCGGGTGATTGCTGAAAAACTGTTTTTT CASSRVIAEKLFF NA TRBV4-1 13 TRBJ1-4 NA
TGTGCCAGCAGTTCGAGGGACAGGGCGACACCCCTCCACTTT CASSSRDRATPLHF TRBD1 TRBV6-5 14 TRBJ1-6 once
TGTGCCAGCAGTTACTCCCAGGGGGACGTGGACTTC CASSYSQGDVDF TRBD1 TRBV6-6 12 TRBJ2-4 NA
TGTGCCACCAGCGACCCGAACAGGCTCTGGGAGCAGTTCTTC CATSDPNRLWEQFF NA TRBV24-1 14 TRBJ2-1 few
TGTGCCAGCAGTTTAGAGCCTTCACCCCTCCACTTT CASSLEPSPLHF NA TRBV12-3/TRBV12-4 12 TRBJ1-6 few
TGTGCCAGCAGTTTCAGGGTTCACAATCAGCCCCAGCATTTT CASSFRVHNQPQHF NA TRBV6-7 14 TRBJ1-5 NA
TGCAGTGCTTCGGTCTCGGGCGGGAGAATAGCTCGGCAGTACTTC CSASVSGGRIARQYF TRBD2 TRBV20-1 15 TRBJ2-7 many
TGCGCCAGCAGCTCCGGGATACTGATCCAGAATGAGCAGTTCTTC CASSSGILIQNEQFF NA TRBV5-1 15 TRBJ2-1 few
TGTGCCAGCAGCTTGGCCTTGGCAGCATACCTCTCCGACTATGGCTACACCTTC CASSLALAAYLSDYGYTF NA TRBV5-5 18 TRBJ1-2 few
TGCAGTGGAAGCGGGAGTCGAGGCGAGACCCAGTACTTC CSGSGSRGETQYF TRBD2 TRBV20-1 13 TRBJ2-5 few
TGTGCCACCAGTGACCGGACTGGATTTGGAATTCAGTACTTC CATSDRTGFGIQYF NA TRBV24-1 14 TRBJ2-4 NA
TGTGCCAGCAGCTTACTGCATACCTACGAGCAGTACTTC CASSLLHTYEQYF NA TRBV11-2 13 TRBJ2-7 many
TGTGCCAGCAGTTATACAGATGCCAAAAACATTCAGTACTTC CASSYTDAKNIQYF NA TRBV7-2 14 TRBJ2-4 many
TGTGCCTGGAGTGTGGGGTTGCAGGGTACGCAGTATTTT CAWSVGLQGTQYF NA TRBV30 13 TRBJ2-3 NA